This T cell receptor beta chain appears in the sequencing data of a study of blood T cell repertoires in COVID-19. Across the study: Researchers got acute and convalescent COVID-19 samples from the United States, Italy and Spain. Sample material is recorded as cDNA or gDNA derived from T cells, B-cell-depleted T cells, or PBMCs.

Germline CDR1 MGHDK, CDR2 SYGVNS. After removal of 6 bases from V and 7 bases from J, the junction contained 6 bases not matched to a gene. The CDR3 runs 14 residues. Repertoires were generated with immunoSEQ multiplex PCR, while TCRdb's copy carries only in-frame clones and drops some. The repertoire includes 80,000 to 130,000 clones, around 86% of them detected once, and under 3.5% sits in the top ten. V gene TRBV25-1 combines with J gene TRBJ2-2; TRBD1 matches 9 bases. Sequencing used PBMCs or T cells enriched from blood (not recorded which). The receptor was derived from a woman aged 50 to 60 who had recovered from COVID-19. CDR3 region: CASSKQGAGGELFF. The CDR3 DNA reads TGTGCCAGCAGCAAACAGGGGGCGGGCGGGGAGCTGTTTTTT.